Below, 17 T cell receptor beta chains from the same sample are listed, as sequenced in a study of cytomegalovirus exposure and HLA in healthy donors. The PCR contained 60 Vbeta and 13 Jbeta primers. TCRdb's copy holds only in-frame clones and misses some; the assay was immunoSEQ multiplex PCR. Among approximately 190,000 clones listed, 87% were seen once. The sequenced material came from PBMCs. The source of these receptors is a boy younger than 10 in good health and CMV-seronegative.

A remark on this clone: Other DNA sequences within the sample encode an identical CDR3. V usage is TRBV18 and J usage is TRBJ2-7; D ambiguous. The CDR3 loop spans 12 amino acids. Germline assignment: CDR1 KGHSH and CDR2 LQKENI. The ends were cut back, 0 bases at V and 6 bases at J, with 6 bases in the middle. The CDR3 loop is CASSPPGGEQYF. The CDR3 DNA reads TGTGCCAGCTCACCACCAGGCGGCGAGCAGTACTTC.

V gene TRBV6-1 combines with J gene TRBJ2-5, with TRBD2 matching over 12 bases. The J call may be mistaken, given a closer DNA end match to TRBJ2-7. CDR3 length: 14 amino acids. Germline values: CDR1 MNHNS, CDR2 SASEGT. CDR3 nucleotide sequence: TGTGCCAGCAGTGGACTAGCGGGGGCGTACGAGCAGTACTTC. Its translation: CASSGLAGAYEQYF.

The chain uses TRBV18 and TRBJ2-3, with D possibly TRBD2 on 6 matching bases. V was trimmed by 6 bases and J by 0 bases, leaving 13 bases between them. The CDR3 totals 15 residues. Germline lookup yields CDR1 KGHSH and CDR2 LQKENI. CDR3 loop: CASSEGGVSTDTQYF. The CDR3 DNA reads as TGTGCCAGCTCCGAAGGCGGGGTGAGCACAGATACGCAGTATTTT.

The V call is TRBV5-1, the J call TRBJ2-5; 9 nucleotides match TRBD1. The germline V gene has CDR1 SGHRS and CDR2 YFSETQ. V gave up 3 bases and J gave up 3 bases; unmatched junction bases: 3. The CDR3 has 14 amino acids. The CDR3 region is CASSYRTGEETQYF. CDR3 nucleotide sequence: TGCGCCAGCAGCTATCGGACAGGGGAAGAGACCCAGTACTTC.

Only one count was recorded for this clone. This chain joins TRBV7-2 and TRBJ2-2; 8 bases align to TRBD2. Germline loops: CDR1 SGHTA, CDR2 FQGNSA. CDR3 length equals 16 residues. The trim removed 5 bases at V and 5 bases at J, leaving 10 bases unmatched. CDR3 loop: CASSDTAGGLTGELFF. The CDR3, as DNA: TGTGCCAGCAGCGATACGGCGGGAGGTTTGACCGGGGAGCTGTTTTTT. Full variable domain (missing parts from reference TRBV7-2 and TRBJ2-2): GAGVSQSPSNKVTEKGKDVELRCDPISGHTALYWYRQSLGQGLEFLIYFQGNSAPDKSGLPSDRFSAERTGGSVSTLTIQRTQQEDSAVYLCASSDTAGGLTGELFFGEGSRLTVL.

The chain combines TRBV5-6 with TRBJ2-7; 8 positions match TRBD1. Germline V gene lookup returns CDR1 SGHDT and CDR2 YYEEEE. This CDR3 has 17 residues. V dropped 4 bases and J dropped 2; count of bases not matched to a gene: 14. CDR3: CASSLGTGGLLAYEQYF. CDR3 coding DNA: TGTGCCAGCAGCCTAGGCACAGGGGGGCTCCTGGCCTACGAGCAGTACTTC.

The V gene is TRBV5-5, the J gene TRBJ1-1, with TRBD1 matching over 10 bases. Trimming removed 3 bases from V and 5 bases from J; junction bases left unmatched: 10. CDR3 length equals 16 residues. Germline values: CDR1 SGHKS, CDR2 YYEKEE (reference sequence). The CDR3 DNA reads TGTGCCAGCAGCTACGACAGGGGGCGGGTTGGTACTGAAGCTTTCTTT. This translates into CASSYDRGRVGTEAFF.

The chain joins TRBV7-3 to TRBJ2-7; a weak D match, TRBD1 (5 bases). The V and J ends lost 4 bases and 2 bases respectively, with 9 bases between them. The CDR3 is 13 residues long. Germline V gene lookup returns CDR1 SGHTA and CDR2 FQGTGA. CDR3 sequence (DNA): TGTGCCAGCAGCTCCAGGACAACCTACGAGCAGTACTTC. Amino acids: CASSSRTTYEQYF.

CDR3 loop: CAWSVQGEAFF. Written as DNA, the CDR3 is TGTGCCTGGAGTGTACAGGGAGAAGCTTTCTTT. This chain uses TRBV30 with TRBJ1-1; tentative D call: TRBD1 (6 bases). CDR1 GTSNPN and CDR2 SVGIG come from the germline V gene (reference sequence). CDR3 length equals 11 residues. V was cut by 0 bases and J by 8 bases, with 7 bases left in between.

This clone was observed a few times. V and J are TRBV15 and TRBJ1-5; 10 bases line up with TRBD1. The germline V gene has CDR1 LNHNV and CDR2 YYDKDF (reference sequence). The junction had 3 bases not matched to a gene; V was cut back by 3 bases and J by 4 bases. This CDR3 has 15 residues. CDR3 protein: CATSRGQGRNQPQHF. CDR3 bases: TGTGCCACCAGCAGGGGACAGGGGAGAAATCAGCCCCAGCATTTT.

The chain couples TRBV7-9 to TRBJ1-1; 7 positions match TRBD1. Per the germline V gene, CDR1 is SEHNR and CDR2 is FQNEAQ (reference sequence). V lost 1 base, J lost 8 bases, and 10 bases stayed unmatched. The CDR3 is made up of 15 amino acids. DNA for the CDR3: TGTGCCAGCAGCTTAGGGGCTTACAGGGGACAAGAAGCTTTCTTT. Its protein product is CASSLGAYRGQEAFF. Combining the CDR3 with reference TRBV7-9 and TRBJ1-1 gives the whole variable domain DTGVSQNPRHKITKRGQNVTFRCDPISEHNRLYWYRQTLGQGPEFLTYFQNEAQLEKSRLLSDRFSAERPKGSFSTLEIQRTEQGDSAMYLCASSLGAYRGQEAFFGQGTRLTVV.

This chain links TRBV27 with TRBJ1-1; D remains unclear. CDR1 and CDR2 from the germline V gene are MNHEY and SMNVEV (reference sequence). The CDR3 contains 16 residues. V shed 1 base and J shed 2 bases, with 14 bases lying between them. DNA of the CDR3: TGTGCCAGCAGTTTATTTCGAGGGTTAGCTAACACTGAAGCTTTCTTT. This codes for CASSLFRGLANTEAFF.

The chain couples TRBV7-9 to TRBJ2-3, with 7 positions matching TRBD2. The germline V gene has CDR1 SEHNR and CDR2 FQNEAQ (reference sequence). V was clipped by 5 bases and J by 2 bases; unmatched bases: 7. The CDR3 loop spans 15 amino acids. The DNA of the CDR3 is TGTGCCAGCAGCCTCTTTGGGGGGGACACAGATACGCAGTATTTT. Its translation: CASSLFGGDTDTQYF.

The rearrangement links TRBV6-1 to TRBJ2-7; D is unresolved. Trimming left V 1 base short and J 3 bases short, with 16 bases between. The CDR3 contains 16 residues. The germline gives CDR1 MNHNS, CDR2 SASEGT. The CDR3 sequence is CASSEGLSAGDYEQYF. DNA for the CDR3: TGTGCCAGCAGTGAAGGTTTGTCGGCAGGCGACTACGAGCAGTACTTC.

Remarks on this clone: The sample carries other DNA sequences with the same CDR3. DNA for the CDR3: TGTGCCACCAGCAGAGGTACGGGGGAAAGAGACATTCAGTACTTC. Encoded protein: CATSRGTGERDIQYF. The chain has TRBV15 and TRBJ2-4; tentative D call: TRBD2 (6 bases). Trimming took off 1 base at V and 8 bases at J, with 15 bases between the two ends. Germline V gene sequence: CDR1 LNHNV, CDR2 YYDKDF (reference sequence). There are 15 residues in the CDR3.

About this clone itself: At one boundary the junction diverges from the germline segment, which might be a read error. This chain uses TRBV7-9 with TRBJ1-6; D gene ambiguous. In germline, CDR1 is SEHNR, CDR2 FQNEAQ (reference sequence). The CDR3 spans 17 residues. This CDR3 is CSSSLALLTPGNSPLHF. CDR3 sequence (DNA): TGTTCCAGCAGCTTAGCGCTCTTGACACCGGGGAATTCACCCCTCCACTTT.

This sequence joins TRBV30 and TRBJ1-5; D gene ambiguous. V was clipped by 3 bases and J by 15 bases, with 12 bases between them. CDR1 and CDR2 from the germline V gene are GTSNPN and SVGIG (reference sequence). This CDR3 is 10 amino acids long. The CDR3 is CAWRRAEGHF. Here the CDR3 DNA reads TGTGCCTGGAGGAGGGCAGAGGGGCATTTT.